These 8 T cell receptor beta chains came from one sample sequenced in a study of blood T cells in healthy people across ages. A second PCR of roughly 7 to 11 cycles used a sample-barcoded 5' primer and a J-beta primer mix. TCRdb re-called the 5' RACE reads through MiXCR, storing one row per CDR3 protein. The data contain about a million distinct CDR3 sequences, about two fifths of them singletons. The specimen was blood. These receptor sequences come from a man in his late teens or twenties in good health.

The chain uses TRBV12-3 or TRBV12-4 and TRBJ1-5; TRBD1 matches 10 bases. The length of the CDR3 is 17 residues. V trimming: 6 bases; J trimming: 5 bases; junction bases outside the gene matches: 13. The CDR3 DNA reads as TGTGCCAGCAGCCGGGTGGGTGGTGGGACAGGGGATCAGCCCCAGCATTTT. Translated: CASSRVGGGTGDQPQHF.

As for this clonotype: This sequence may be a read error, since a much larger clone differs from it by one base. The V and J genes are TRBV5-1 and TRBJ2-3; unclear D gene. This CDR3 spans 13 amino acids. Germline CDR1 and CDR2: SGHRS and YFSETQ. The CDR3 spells CASSKRLADAQYF. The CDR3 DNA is TGCGCCAGCAGTAAGAGGTTAGCAGATGCGCAGTATTTT.

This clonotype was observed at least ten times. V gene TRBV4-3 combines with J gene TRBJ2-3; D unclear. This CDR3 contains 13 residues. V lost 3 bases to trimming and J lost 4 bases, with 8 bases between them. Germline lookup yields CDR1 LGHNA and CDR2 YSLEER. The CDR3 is CASSHARSDTQYF. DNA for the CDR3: TGCGCCAGCAGCCATGCCCGATCAGATACGCAGTATTTT.

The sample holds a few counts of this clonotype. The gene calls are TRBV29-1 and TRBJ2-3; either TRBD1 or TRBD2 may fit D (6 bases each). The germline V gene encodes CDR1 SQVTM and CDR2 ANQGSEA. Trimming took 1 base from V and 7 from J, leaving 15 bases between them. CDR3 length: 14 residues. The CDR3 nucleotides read TGCAGCGTTGAAGTGGGGGGCCTCATCCATACGCAGTATTTT. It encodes CSVEVGGLIHTQYF.

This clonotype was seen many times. The CDR3, as DNA: TGTGCCAGCAGCTTACAGACCATAAACAATGAGCAGTTCTTC. Protein product: CASSLQTINNEQFF. The chain employs TRBV12-3 or TRBV12-4 and TRBJ2-1, with D unresolved. V shed 6 bases and J shed 5 bases, with 14 bases lying between them. The CDR3 extends over 14 amino acids.

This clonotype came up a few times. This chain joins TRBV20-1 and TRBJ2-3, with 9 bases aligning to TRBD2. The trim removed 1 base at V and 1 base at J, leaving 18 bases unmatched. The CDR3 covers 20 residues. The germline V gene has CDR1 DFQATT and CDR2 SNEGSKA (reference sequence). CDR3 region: CSARVGSPGVAGDRTDTQYF. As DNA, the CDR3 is TGCAGTGCTAGAGTAGGCTCCCCCGGCGTAGCGGGGGACCGCACAGATACGCAGTATTTT.

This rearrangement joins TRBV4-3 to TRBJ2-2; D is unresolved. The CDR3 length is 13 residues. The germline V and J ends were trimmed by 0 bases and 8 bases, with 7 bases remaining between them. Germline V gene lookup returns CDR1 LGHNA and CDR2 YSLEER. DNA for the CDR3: TGCGCCAGCAGCCAAGAGGGGTTTGGGGAGCTGTTTTTT. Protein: CASSQEGFGELFF.

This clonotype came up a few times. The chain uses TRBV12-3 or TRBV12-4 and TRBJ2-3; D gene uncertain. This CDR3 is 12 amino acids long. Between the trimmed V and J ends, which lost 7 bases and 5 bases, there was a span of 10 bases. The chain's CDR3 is CASTLAGDTQYF. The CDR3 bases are TGTGCCAGCACCCTGGCTGGAGATACGCAGTATTTT.